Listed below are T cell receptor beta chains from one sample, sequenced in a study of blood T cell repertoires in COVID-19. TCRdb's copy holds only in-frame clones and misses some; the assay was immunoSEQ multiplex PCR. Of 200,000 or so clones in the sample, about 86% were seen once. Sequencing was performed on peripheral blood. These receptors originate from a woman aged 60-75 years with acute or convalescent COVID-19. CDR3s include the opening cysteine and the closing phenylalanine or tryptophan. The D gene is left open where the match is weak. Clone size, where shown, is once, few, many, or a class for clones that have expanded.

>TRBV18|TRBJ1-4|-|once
TGTGCCAGCTCACCTCTCCAGGGGTCAACTAATGAAAAACTGTTTTTT
CASSPLQGSTNEKLFF
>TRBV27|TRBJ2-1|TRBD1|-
TGTGCCAGCAGTCCCACAGGGGTCAATGAGCAGTTCTTC
CASSPTGVNEQFF
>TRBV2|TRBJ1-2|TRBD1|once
TGTGCCAGCAGTGAAGTGAAAGGGACAGGGAATGGCTACACCTTC
CASSEVKGTGNGYTF
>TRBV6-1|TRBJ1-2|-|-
TGTGCCAGCAGTGACGTTACCCAAAGCCACTATGGCTACACCTTC
CASSDVTQSHYGYTF
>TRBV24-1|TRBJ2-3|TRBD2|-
TGTGCCACCAGTGCCCGGAAGCGGGGAGTTACAGATACGCAGTATTTT
CATSARKRGVTDTQYF
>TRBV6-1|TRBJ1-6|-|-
TGTGCCAGCAGTGAAGCGCGGGGTAAATCACACCTCCACTTT
CASSEARGKSHLHF
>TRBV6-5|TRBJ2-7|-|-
TGTGCCAGCCGCGGACTGAGCTCCTACGAGCAGTACTTC
CASRGLSSYEQYF
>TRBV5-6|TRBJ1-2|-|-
TGTGCCAGCAGCTTGACCCGGGGTGTCTATGGCTACACCTTC
CASSLTRGVYGYTF
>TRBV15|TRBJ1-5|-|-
TGTGCCACCAGCACGAGGGATCCTGGCCAGCCCCAGCATTTT
CATSTRDPGQPQHF
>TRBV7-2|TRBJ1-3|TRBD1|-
TGTGCCAGCAGCTTAGCCGGACAGGGGCTTAGAAACACCATATATTTT
CASSLAGQGLRNTIYF
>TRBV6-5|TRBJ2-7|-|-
TGTGCCAGCAGCCTCCACTTTCTCTACGAGCAGTACTTC
CASSLHFLYEQYF
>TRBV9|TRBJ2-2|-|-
TGTGCCAGCAGCGCGTCAACGCGGGGGAACACCGGGGAGCTGTTTTTT
CASSASTRGNTGELFF
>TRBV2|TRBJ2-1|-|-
TGTGCCAGCAGTGAATATGTAACTAGCAATGAGCAGTTCTTC
CASSEYVTSNEQFF
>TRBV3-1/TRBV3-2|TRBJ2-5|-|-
TGTGCCAGCAGCCATGCCGGGAGACAAGAGACCCAGTACTTC
CASSHAGRQETQYF
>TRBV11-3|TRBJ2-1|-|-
TGTGCCAGCAGCTTAGGCGGAAGCTCCTACAATGAGCAGTTCTTC
CASSLGGSSYNEQFF
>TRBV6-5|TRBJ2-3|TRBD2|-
TGTGCCAGCAGTTACTCGACTAGCGGGGGCACAGATACGCAGTATTTT
CASSYSTSGGTDTQYF
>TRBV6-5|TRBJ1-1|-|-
TGTGCCAGCACCGGGACAACGAACACTGAAGCTTTCTTT
CASTGTTNTEAFF
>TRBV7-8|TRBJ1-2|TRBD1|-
TGTGCCAGCAGCCCCCGGACAGGGGATGGCTACACCTTC
CASSPRTGDGYTF